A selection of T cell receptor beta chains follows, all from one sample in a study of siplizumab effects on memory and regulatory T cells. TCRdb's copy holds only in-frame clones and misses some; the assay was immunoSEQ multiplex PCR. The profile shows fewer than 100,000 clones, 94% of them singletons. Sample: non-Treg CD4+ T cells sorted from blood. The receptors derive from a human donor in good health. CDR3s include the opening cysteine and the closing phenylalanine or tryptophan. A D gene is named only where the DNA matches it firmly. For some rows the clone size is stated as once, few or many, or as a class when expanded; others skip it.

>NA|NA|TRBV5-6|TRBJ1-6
TGTGCCAGCAGCTTGAGTTCCAATTCACCCCTCCACTTT
CASSLSSNSPLHF
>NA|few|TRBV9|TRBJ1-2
TGTGCCAGCAGCCCAAGCGGGGTTTACTATGGCTACACCTTC
CASSPSGVYYGYTF
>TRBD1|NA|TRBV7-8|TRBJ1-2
TGTGCCAGCAGCTTAGTAGTGACAGGGTTGCGAGTAGGAAACTATGGCTACACCTTC
CASSLVVTGLRVGNYGYTF
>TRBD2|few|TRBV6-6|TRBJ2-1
TGTGCCAGCAGTTTGTCAGGGACTAGCGGAAACAATGAGCAGTTCTTC
CASSLSGTSGNNEQFF
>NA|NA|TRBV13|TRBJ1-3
TGTGCCAGCAGCTTAGAGGGGGTCCGGGCTGGAAACACCATATATTTT
CASSLEGVRAGNTIYF
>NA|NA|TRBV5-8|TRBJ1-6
TGTGCCAGCAGCTTGGAGGAGGGAACCTATAATTCACCCCTCCACTTT
CASSLEEGTYNSPLHF
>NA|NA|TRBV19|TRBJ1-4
TGTGCCAGTAGTATGGTGGTCTCTAATGAAAAACTGTTTTTT
CASSMVVSNEKLFF
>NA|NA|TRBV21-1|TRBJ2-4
TGTGCCAGCAGCATGGGACACCCATGGAACATTCAGTACTTC
CASSMGHPWNIQYF
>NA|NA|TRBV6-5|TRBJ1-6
TGTGCCAGCAGTTGGGACAATTATAATTCACCCCTCCACTTT
CASSWDNYNSPLHF
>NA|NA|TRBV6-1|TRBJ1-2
TGTGCCAGGGGGACTGGCGGGGGCGGCTACACCTTC
CARGTGGGGYTF
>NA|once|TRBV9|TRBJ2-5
TGTGCCAGCAGCCCAGGGCGGGTCCAAGAGACCCAGTACTTC
CASSPGRVQETQYF
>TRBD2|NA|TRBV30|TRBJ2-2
TGTGCCTGGAGTGGAGCGGGAATGAACACCGGGGAGCTGTTTTTT
CAWSGAGMNTGELFF
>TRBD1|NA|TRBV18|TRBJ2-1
TGTGCCAGCTCACCGACAGGGGGCGCCTACAATGAGCAGTTCTTC
CASSPTGGAYNEQFF
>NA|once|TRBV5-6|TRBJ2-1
TGTGCCAGCAGCTGGGGAGGGACAGGAGTAAACAATGAGCAGTTCTTC
CASSWGGTGVNNEQFF
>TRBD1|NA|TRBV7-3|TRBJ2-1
TGTGCCAGCACGACCGGACAGGGGCCCTACAATGAGCAGTTCTTC
CASTTGQGPYNEQFF
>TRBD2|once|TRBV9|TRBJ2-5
TGTGCCAGCATCCAACTAGCGGGGCGGGGAGAGACCCAGTACTTC
CASIQLAGRGETQYF
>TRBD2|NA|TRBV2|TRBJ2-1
TGTGCCAGCAGTGTGAATGAGCGGGGGAAAGGGATCTTC
CASSVNERGKGIF
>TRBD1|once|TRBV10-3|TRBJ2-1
TGTGCCATCACCGGGACAGGGGGCAATGAGCAGTTCTTC
CAITGTGGNEQFF
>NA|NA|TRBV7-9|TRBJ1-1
TGTGCCAGCAGCTCTTGGGACACTGAAGCTTTCTTT
CASSSWDTEAFF
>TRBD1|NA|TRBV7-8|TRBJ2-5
TGTGCCAGCAGGAAGACAGGGGACCAAGAGACCCAGTACTTC
CASRKTGDQETQYF
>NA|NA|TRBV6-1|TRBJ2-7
TGTGCCATAGGACTGGGTCCGGCCTACGAGCAGTACTTC
CAIGLGPAYEQYF
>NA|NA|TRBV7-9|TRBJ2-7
TGTGCCAGCAGCTTAGATATCGACGAGAGCGAGCAGTACTTC
CASSLDIDESEQYF
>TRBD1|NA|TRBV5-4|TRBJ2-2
TGTGCCAGCAGTCCAGCGGGGACAGGGGGCACCGGGGAGCTGTTTTTT
CASSPAGTGGTGELFF
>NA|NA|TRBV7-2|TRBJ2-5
TGTGCCAGCAGCTTAGTCTGGGGCGGAGAGACCCAGTACTTC
CASSLVWGGETQYF
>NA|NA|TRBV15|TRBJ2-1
TGTGCCACCAGCAGAGATCATGCCGGGGATGAGCAGTTCTTC
CATSRDHAGDEQFF
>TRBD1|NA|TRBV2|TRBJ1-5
TGTGCCAGTGACTGGACAGGGGGCGTTCAGCCCCAGCATTTT
CASDWTGGVQPQHF
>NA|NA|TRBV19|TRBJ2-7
TGTGCCAGTAGTCGTGTGGGGGGAAAGGCCAGCGAGCAGTACTTC
CASSRVGGKASEQYF
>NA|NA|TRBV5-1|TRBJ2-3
TGCGCCAGCAGCTCCGGGACGCCTCGTACAGATACGCAGTATTTT
CASSSGTPRTDTQYF
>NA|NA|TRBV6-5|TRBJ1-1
TGTGCCAGCAGTAACCCCGTCGAAGCTTTCTTT
CASSNPVEAFF
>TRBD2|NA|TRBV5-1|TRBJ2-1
TGCGCCAGCAGGAGCGGGGTTGAGCAGTTCTTC
CASRSGVEQFF
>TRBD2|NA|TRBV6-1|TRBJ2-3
TGTGCCAGCAGTGAACTATCGGGGGGGGGCACAGATACGCAGTATTTT
CASSELSGGGTDTQYF
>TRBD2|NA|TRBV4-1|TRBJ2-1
TGCGCCAGCAGCCAAAGGCTAGCGGGAGCTGTTGAGCAGTTCTTC
CASSQRLAGAVEQFF
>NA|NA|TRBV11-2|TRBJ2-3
TGTGCCAGCAGCTTAGGATGGGGGGATACGCAGTATTTT
CASSLGWGDTQYF
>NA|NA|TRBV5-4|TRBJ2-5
TGTGCCAGCCAGGGAAACGTCTCGGTGACCCAGTACTTC
CASQGNVSVTQYF
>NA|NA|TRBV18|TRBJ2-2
TGTGCCAGCTCACCAAGGCTGAAGGGTTCCGGGGAGCTGTTTTTT
CASSPRLKGSGELFF
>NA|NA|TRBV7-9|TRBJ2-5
TGTGCCAGCACCTTCAGGGGCGCCGAGACCCAGTACTTC
CASTFRGAETQYF
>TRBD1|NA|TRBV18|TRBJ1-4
TGTGCCAGCTCACCCCAGGGGGCCGGTGAAAAACTGTTTTTT
CASSPQGAGEKLFF
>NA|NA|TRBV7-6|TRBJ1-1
TGTGCCAGCAGCCAAGCCGCCACCGGAGGAGCTTTCTTT
CASSQAATGGAFF
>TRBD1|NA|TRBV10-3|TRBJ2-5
TGTGCCATCGGACAGGGTGGAGAGACCCAGTACTTC
CAIGQGGETQYF
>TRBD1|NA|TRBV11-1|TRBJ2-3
TGTGCCAGCAGCTTGGGGACAGTCACCACAGATACGCAGTATTTT
CASSLGTVTTDTQYF
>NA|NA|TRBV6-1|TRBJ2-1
TGTGCCAGCAGGCAGGCCCCTACCTACAATGAGCAGTTCTTC
CASRQAPTYNEQFF
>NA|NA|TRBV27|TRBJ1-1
TGTGCCAGCAGTCTACGGGGGATCACAAAGACTGAAGCTTTCTTT
CASSLRGITKTEAFF
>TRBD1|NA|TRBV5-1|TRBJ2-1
TGCGCCAGTACCGGCCGGACAGGGTCCTACAATGAGCAGTTCTTC
CASTGRTGSYNEQFF
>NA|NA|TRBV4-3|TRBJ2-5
TGCGCCAGCAGCCTAGGGGCTAGGGCGGGCCAAGAGACCCAGTACTTC
CASSLGARAGQETQYF
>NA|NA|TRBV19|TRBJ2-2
TGTGCCAGTGGAGTAGAGGGGCGAAGTACCGGGGAGCTGTTTTTT
CASGVEGRSTGELFF
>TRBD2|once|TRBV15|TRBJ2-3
TGTGCCACCAGCAGAGATGGGAGCGGGAGGGCCAGGACAGATACGCAGTATTTT
CATSRDGSGRARTDTQYF
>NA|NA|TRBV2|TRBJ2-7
TGTGCCAGCAGTGTGGCCGAGATACCACGGTACTTC
CASSVAEIPRYF
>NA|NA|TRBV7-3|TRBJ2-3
TGTGCCAGCAGCCCCCCGGAAACAGATACGCAGTATTTT
CASSPPETDTQYF
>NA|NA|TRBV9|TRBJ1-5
TGTGCCAGCAGTCAAACTCCCTCCAGGGATCAGCCCCAGCATTTT
CASSQTPSRDQPQHF
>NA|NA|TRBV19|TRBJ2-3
TGTGCCAGTCGGACTAGCACAGATACGCAGTATTTT
CASRTSTDTQYF
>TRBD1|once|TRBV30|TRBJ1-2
TGTGCCTGGAGGACCCGTCCGGGACAGGGGCAATATGGCTACACCTTC
CAWRTRPGQGQYGYTF
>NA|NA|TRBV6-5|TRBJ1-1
TGTGCCAGCAGTACGGGCCAGCGCAACACTGAAGCTTTCTTT
CASSTGQRNTEAFF
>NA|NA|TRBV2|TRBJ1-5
TGTGCCAGCAGTGAGAATTTTGTGAGCAATCAGCCCCAGCATTTT
CASSENFVSNQPQHF
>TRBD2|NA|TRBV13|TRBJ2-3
TGTGCCAGCAGCACCTGGACTAGCGGGACGGCAGATACGCAGTATTTT
CASSTWTSGTADTQYF
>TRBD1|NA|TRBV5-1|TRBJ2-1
TGCGCCAGCAGCTGGACAGGGGCGAATGAGCAGTTCTTC
CASSWTGANEQFF
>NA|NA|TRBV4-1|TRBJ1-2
TGCGCCAGCAGCCAAGATGGCAGGGGAGGTTACACCTTC
CASSQDGRGGYTF
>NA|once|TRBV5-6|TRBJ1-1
TGTGCCAGCGGCAATACTATGAACACTGAAGCTTTCTTT
CASGNTMNTEAFF
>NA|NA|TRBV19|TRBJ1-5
TGTGCCAGTAGTATAGAGTATCAGCCCCAGCATTTT
CASSIEYQPQHF
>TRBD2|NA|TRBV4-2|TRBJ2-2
TGTGCCAGCAGCCAGGTAGCGGGTATGAACACCGGGGAGCTGTTTTTT
CASSQVAGMNTGELFF